This T cell receptor (beta chain) was sequenced for a study of T cells expressing NK-cell markers. Study information: Seropositivity for HCMV was found in seven of the eight sequenced donors, with one seronegative. Study-wide results and limits: These clonotypes additionally ranked first within the CD3+CD56-NKG2C+ fraction of a handful of donors. NKG2C+ dominant clonotype frequencies in six donors were about 1.0-7.5% of CD8+ T cells.

With UMIs, 5'RACE template switching was used to make TCR beta cDNA. TCRdb re-analyzed the 5' RACE reads; it lists each CDR3 protein once, without DNA. Its table lists 250,000 to 300,000 distinct CDR3 sequences. Notes on this clonotype: As yet, its antigen is unknown.

Germline V gene lookup returns CDR1 SQVTM and CDR2 ANQGSEA. The CDR3 length is 14 residues. The specimen was blood T cells: a sorted CD56 or NKG2C T cell subset, CD4+ or CD8+ T cells, or bulk PBMC T cells (not recorded which). V gene TRBV29-1 combines with J gene TRBJ2-5; absent DNA, TCRdb's TRBD1 call cannot be checked. This TCR derives from a man younger than 35 in good health. CDR3 sequence: CSVEEGRGFKTQYF.